These T cell receptor beta chains were read from a single sample in a study of T cells in localized non-small cell lung cancer. Only in-frame clones appear in the TCRdb table, and some are missing; sequencing was by immunoSEQ multiplex PCR. The sample includes tens of thousands of clones, more than 80% of them seen just once. The sequencing used peripheral blood, collected before any cancer treatment. Every receptor here comes from an older male donor with stage III squamous cell lung carcinoma. Each CDR3 is given with its conserved first and last residue. D genes are given only for firm matches. Not every row has a clone size; where given, it reads once, few, many or a size class.

v_call	clone_size	d_call	j_call	cdr3_nt	cdr3_aa
TRBV2	-	-	TRBJ2-1	TGTGCCACCAAAAAAGGGGGACAAGCCTACAATGAGCAGTTCTTC	CATKKGGQAYNEQFF
TRBV2	-	-	TRBJ1-4	TGTGCCAGCAGTGAATTCTGGCAGGGAGAAAAACTGTTTTTT	CASSEFWQGEKLFF
TRBV7-3	-	-	TRBJ1-2	TGTGCCAGCAGCTTATACGCAGCTGACTATGGCTACACCTTC	CASSLYAADYGYTF
TRBV9	-	-	TRBJ2-2	TGTGCCAGCAGCGTAGTGATGAAGACCGGGGAGCTGTTTTTT	CASSVVMKTGELFF
TRBV6-5	-	-	TRBJ2-7	TGTGCCAGCAGTTACTCTTTGCGCGAGCAGTACTTC	CASSYSLREQYF
TRBV5-6	-	-	TRBJ2-7	TGTGCCAGCAGCTTAGGTCGGGTGAGCGAGCAGTACTTC	CASSLGRVSEQYF
TRBV6-4	-	-	TRBJ2-3	TGTGCCAGCAGCCTCGGGCGGGCACGCACAGATACGCAGTATTTT	CASSLGRARTDTQYF
TRBV7-2	-	-	TRBJ2-7	TGTGCCAGCAGCTTATTGATGGGCTTCTACGAGCAGTACTTC	CASSLLMGFYEQYF
TRBV5-1	-	-	TRBJ1-1	TGCGCCAGCAGCTTGACAGGGATGGCTTTCTTT	CASSLTGMAFF
TRBV9	-	-	TRBJ1-4	TGTGCCAGCAGCACCCGGGGGACTAATGAAAAACTGTTTTTT	CASSTRGTNEKLFF
TRBV7-9	-	-	TRBJ2-3	TGTGCCAGCAGCTTAGTTCCGGGAGCAGATACGCAGTATTTT	CASSLVPGADTQYF
TRBV19	once	TRBD1	TRBJ1-4	TGTGCCAGTAGTACCGGACAGGGGCACAATGAAAAACTGTTTTTT	CASSTGQGHNEKLFF
TRBV9	-	-	TRBJ1-1	TGTGCCAGCAGCCCCCTCTCGGACGATTGGGCTTTCTTT	CASSPLSDDWAFF
TRBV7-9	-	TRBD1	TRBJ1-4	TGTGCCAGCAGCCGAGGACAGGCTAAACTGTTTTTT	CASSRGQAKLFF
TRBV5-1	-	TRBD1	TRBJ1-1	TGCGCCAGCACCCCTCAGGTGAGGGACAGGATGACTGAAGCTTTCTTT	CASTPQVRDRMTEAFF
TRBV28	-	-	TRBJ1-6	TGTGCCACCCGGCCGGCAGGGGAAGGGAGTTCACCCCTCCACTTT	CATRPAGEGSSPLHF
TRBV9	-	TRBD2	TRBJ2-5	TGTGCCAGCAGCGAAGGACTAGCGGGGTTCCAAGAGACCCAGTACTTC	CASSEGLAGFQETQYF
TRBV30	-	-	TRBJ1-2	TGTGCCTGGAGTTCCCCCCAATGGAACTATGGCTACACCTTC	CAWSSPQWNYGYTF
TRBV7-2	-	-	TRBJ2-2	TGTGCCAGCAGCTTAGCAGGGGAGAGCACCGGGGAGCTGTTTTTT	CASSLAGESTGELFF
TRBV5-4	-	TRBD2	TRBJ2-1	TGTGCCAGCAGCTCGAAGCGGGAGGGTCTCTATGAGCAGTTCTTC	CASSSKREGLYEQFF
TRBV14	-	-	TRBJ2-5	TGTGCCAGCAGCCTACAGGTTTTAGAGACCCAGTACTTC	CASSLQVLETQYF
TRBV5-4	-	-	TRBJ2-1	TGTGCCAGCAGCTTAGGATTAGACGGGGCTAGGTACAATGAGCAGTTCTTC	CASSLGLDGARYNEQFF
TRBV19	-	-	TRBJ1-1	TGTGCCAGTCGCTCACCAGGGCGTTTCAGCACTGAAGCTTTCTTT	CASRSPGRFSTEAFF
TRBV4-2	-	-	TRBJ2-7	TGTGCCAGCAGCCAAGGTGAAGGACTCTTGTACGAGCAGTACTTC	CASSQGEGLLYEQYF
TRBV5-1	-	TRBD2	TRBJ2-5	TGCGCCAGCAGCTTAGCGGGAGGGAGAGAGACCCAGTACTTC	CASSLAGGRETQYF
TRBV19	few	-	TRBJ1-4	TGTGCCAGTAGTATTGGACTGACAGTCAATGAAAAACTGTTTTTT	CASSIGLTVNEKLFF
TRBV5-1	-	TRBD2	TRBJ2-1	TGCGCCAGCAGAAAGGGAGGGAACAATGAGCAGTTCTTC	CASRKGGNNEQFF
TRBV11-1	-	-	TRBJ1-1	TGTGCCAGCAGGATCCCGGGGGAGGGACCGCGGAACACTGAAGCTTTCTTT	CASRIPGEGPRNTEAFF
TRBV7-9	-	-	TRBJ1-5	TGTGCCAGCAGCTTAGCAGGGACGCAGGGAACCCAGCATTTT	CASSLAGTQGTQHF
TRBV29-1	many	-	TRBJ1-2	TGCAGCGTTGATGGTAGCCTGGTCTTC	CSVDGSLVF
TRBV19	-	TRBD2	TRBJ2-1	TGTGCCAGTAGTCTGCGGGAGGGCCGTAATGAGCAGTTCTTC	CASSLREGRNEQFF
TRBV19	-	-	TRBJ1-2	TGTGCCAGTAGCAAACAGGGTTGGATCTATGGCTACACCTTC	CASSKQGWIYGYTF
TRBV19	-	TRBD1	TRBJ2-2	TGTGCCAGTACCAAGCTAGGGGGACAGGACGCCACCGGGGAGCTGTTTTTT	CASTKLGGQDATGELFF
TRBV11-2	-	TRBD1	TRBJ1-1	TGCGCCAGCAGCCAAACACAGGGGGCTGTCACTGAAGCTTTCTTT	CASSQTQGAVTEAFF
TRBV4-2	-	-	TRBJ1-3	TGTGCCAGCAGCCAAGATACAGGGAAATCGTCTGGAAACACCATATATTTT	CASSQDTGKSSGNTIYF
TRBV5-1	-	TRBD1	TRBJ2-7	TGCGCCAGCAGTTCGACAGGGGGCCCCTACGAGCAGTACTTC	CASSSTGGPYEQYF
TRBV7-2	-	-	TRBJ2-5	TGTGCCAGCAGCCCCGGGCTTCAAGAGACCCAGTACTTC	CASSPGLQETQYF
TRBV2	-	TRBD1	TRBJ2-2	TGTGCCAGCAGTGGACAGGGGCCGAACACCGGGGAGCTGTTTTTT	CASSGQGPNTGELFF
TRBV7-9	-	TRBD1	TRBJ2-5	TGTGCCAGCAGCGAAGGGGACCACAGGGGGCAGGAGACCCAGTACTTC	CASSEGDHRGQETQYF
TRBV7-9	-	TRBD2	TRBJ2-5	TGTGCCAGCAGCCGGACTGGGACTAGCGGGGGGGAGACCCAGTACTTC	CASSRTGTSGGETQYF
TRBV27	-	-	TRBJ2-7	TGTGCCAGCAGTTTTTTAGGGGCCTACGAGCAGTACTTC	CASSFLGAYEQYF
TRBV7-2	-	-	TRBJ1-3	TGTGCCAGCAGCCCATGGGAACCCTCTGGAAACACCATATATTTT	CASSPWEPSGNTIYF
TRBV7-8	-	-	TRBJ1-1	TGTGCCAGCAGCGCTGCCGGGTTTCGTGAAGCTTTCTTT	CASSAAGFREAFF
TRBV2	-	-	TRBJ2-3	TGTGCCAGCAGTGAACTGGCTAACGCAGATACGCAGTATTTT	CASSELANADTQYF
TRBV6-5	-	-	TRBJ1-5	TGTGCCAGCAGGATCCGGCCGTATAGCAATCAGCCCCAGCATTTT	CASRIRPYSNQPQHF
TRBV14	-	-	TRBJ2-7	TGTGCCAGCAGCCCACAGGGCTACGAGCAGTACTTC	CASSPQGYEQYF
TRBV5-4	once	TRBD1	TRBJ2-1	TGTGCCAGCAGCGGGACAGGGGTATCCTACAATGAGCAGTTCTTC	CASSGTGVSYNEQFF
TRBV7-2	-	-	TRBJ1-5	TGTGCCAGCAGCTTCAGGGACGCGGGCAATCAGCCCCAGCATTTT	CASSFRDAGNQPQHF
TRBV19	-	TRBD2	TRBJ2-4	TGTGCCAGTACGAAGCGGGGTACCAACATTCAGTACTTC	CASTKRGTNIQYF
TRBV29-1	-	-	TRBJ2-6	TGCAGCGTTTATTCTCCCCTGCACTCTGGGGCCAACGTCCTGACTTTC	CSVYSPLHSGANVLTF
TRBV9	-	TRBD1	TRBJ1-1	TGTGCCAGCAGCGTAGATTTTATGGACAGGGGGCGAACTGAAGCTTTCTTT	CASSVDFMDRGRTEAFF
TRBV5-1	-	TRBD1	TRBJ1-3	TGCGCCAGCAGCCAACCGGGACAGGGGGACACCATATATTTT	CASSQPGQGDTIYF
TRBV15	-	-	TRBJ2-5	TGTGCCACCAGCAGACCCTTGGACAGTCAAGAGACCCAGTACTTC	CATSRPLDSQETQYF
TRBV5-4	-	TRBD1	TRBJ2-1	TGTGCCAGCAGCTCCTACCGGGACAGGGTAAGGAATGAGCAGTTCTTC	CASSSYRDRVRNEQFF
TRBV7-2	once	TRBD2	TRBJ2-1	TGTGCCAGCGGGACTAGCGGGAGATTCTTCTACAATGAGCAGTTCTTC	CASGTSGRFFYNEQFF
TRBV29-1	-	-	TRBJ1-1	TGCAGCGTAACCCGGGACTGGACTGAAGCTTTCTTT	CSVTRDWTEAFF
TRBV28	-	-	TRBJ2-7	TGTGCCAGCAGTCCCCCGGGGTGGGGCTCCTACGAGCAGTACTTC	CASSPPGWGSYEQYF
TRBV28	-	-	TRBJ1-1	TGTGCCAGCACCCCCCCCGGCAGGAACACTGAAGCTTTCTTT	CASTPPGRNTEAFF
TRBV10-2	once	TRBD2	TRBJ2-2	TGCGCCAGCAGTGCGGTTTGGACGGGACTAGCGGGGGATGAACATTTCGGGGAGCTGTTTTTT	CASSAVWTGLAGDEHFGELFF
TRBV28	-	-	TRBJ2-1	TGTGCCAGCAGTACCAGGTACCCCAAAGTGGGGACCGTCTACAATGAGCAGTTCTTC	CASSTRYPKVGTVYNEQFF